A single sample gave rise to the 16 T cell receptor beta chains below, sequenced in a study of cytomegalovirus exposure and HLA in healthy donors. With 60 Vbeta and 13 Jbeta primers, the PCR was carried out. Some clones are missing from TCRdb's copy, which holds only in-frame ones; the method was immunoSEQ multiplex PCR. The profile shows more than 95,000 clones, roughly 78% of them singletons. The sample was PBMCs. All receptors come from a man aged 25 to 40 in good health and CMV-seropositive.

A note on this clone: A junction end diverges from the germline sequence, so it may reflect a read error. The CDR3 bases are TGTGCCTGTGGGCCTATAATCTTC. This codes for CACGPIIF. J is TRBJ2-1 and V is TRBV30; D not resolved. CDR1 and CDR2 (germline): GTSNPN, SVGIG (reference sequence). CDR3 length equals 8 residues.

This chain uses TRBV11-1 with TRBJ1-1; D is unclear. V was cut by 2 bases and J by 2 bases, with 9 bases left in between. This CDR3 is 14 amino acids long. Germline loops: CDR1 SGHAT, CDR2 FQDESV (reference sequence). The CDR3 coding sequence is TGTGCCAGCAGCTTACAAGAAGCTAACACTGAAGCTTTCTTT. It codes for CASSLQEANTEAFF. The variable domain in full, with the rest retrieved from reference TRBV11-1 and TRBJ1-1, is EAEVAQSPRYKITEKSQAVAFWCDPISGHATLYWYRQILGQGPELLVQFQDESVVDDSQLPKDRFSAERLKGVDSTLKIQPAELGDSAMYLCASSLQEANTEAFFGQGTRLTVV.

The CDR3 region is CASTLRASGPYNEQFF. CDR3 bases: TGTGCCAGCACTTTGAGGGCTAGCGGCCCCTACAATGAGCAGTTCTTC. J is TRBJ2-1 and V is TRBV7-9; 7 bases agree with TRBD2. There are 16 residues in the CDR3. Germline CDR1 reads SEHNR; CDR2 reads FQNEAQ (reference sequence). V was clipped by 7 bases and J by 2 bases; unmatched bases: 11.

The chain links TRBV27 to TRBJ2-7, with D uncertain. There are 15 residues in the CDR3. Trimming left V 3 bases short and J 2 bases short, with 14 bases between. Per germline, CDR1 MNHEY and CDR2 SMNVEV (reference sequence). The CDR3 DNA reads TGTGCCAGCAGTTTTGGGCTAAATTTTCCCTACGAGCAGTACTTC. This gives the protein CASSFGLNFPYEQYF.

The table lists this clone with a few counts. The chain recombines TRBV7-8 with TRBJ2-3; 10 bases are a match to TRBD2. Germline V gene data show CDR1 as SGHVS and CDR2 as FQNEAQ. The CDR3 runs 18 residues. V lost 2 bases and J lost 4; bases outside the gene matches: 12. The CDR3 nucleotides read TGTGCCAGCAGCTTACGGCGAGGCCTAGCGGGAGTTCCAGATACGCAGTATTTT. It translates to CASSLRRGLAGVPDTQYF. Looking up the rest from reference TRBV7-8 and TRBJ2-3 gives the full variable domain: GAGVSQSPRYKVAKRGQDVALRCDPISGHVSLFWYQQALGQGPEFLTYFQNEAQLDKSGLPSDRFFAERPEGSVSTLKIQRTQQEDSAVYLCASSLRRGLAGVPDTQYFGPGTRLTVL.

The J gene is TRBJ2-2, the V gene TRBV29-1; TRBD1 is a possible D gene (6 bases). CDR3 length equals 12 residues. The germline V gene encodes CDR1 SQVTM and CDR2 ANQGSEA. Trimming took off 5 bases at V and 4 bases at J, with 8 bases between the two ends. The CDR3 loop reads CSVPRGTGELFF. CDR3 bases: TGCAGCGTTCCCAGGGGCACCGGGGAGCTGTTTTTT.

V and J are TRBV29-1 and TRBJ2-1; D may be TRBD2 (5 bases). Trimming pared 8 bases from V and 5 bases from J, leaving 13 bases between. This CDR3 region has 12 residues. The germline gives CDR1 SQVTM, CDR2 ANQGSEA. This CDR3 is CSSGPIDNEQFF. As DNA, the CDR3 is TGCAGCAGCGGCCCCATCGACAATGAGCAGTTCTTC.

V usage is TRBV27 and J usage is TRBJ2-1; 7 bases agree with TRBD2. The V gene end was trimmed by 4 bases and the J gene end by 4 bases; junction bases not matched to a gene: 13. Germline V gene lookup returns CDR1 MNHEY and CDR2 SMNVEV (reference sequence). The CDR3 totals 17 residues. In DNA, the CDR3 is TGTGCCAGCAGTTCTAGTGTGGGTAGCGGGTTTTACAATGAGCAGTTCTTC. As protein: CASSSSVGSGFYNEQFF.

V and J are TRBV6-5 and TRBJ1-1; TRBD1 is a possible D gene (6 bases). V lost 7 bases and J lost 0, with 12 bases in between. Germline CDR1 reads MNHEY; CDR2 reads SVGAGI. CDR3 size: 14 residues. CDR3 region: CASNTGIMNTEAFF. The CDR3 nucleotides read TGTGCCAGCAATACAGGGATTATGAACACTGAAGCTTTCTTT.

For this clone: One junction end disagrees with the germline gene, perhaps due to a read error. The gene calls are TRBV7-9 and TRBJ1-1, with 10 bases fitting TRBD1. The CDR3 is made up of 15 amino acids. Germline CDR1 is SEHNR and CDR2 is FQNEAQ (reference sequence). CDR3 nucleotides: TGTTCCAGCAGGTCTGACAGGGGGCGCGGCACTGAAGCTTTCTTT. It yields the protein CSSRSDRGRGTEAFF.

V gene TRBV19 combines with J gene TRBJ1-1; 8 bases fit TRBD1. CDR3 length: 17 amino acids. Unmatched junction bases numbered 10, after V lost 3 bases and J lost 1 base. Germline assignment: CDR1 LNHDA and CDR2 SQIVND (reference sequence). DNA of the CDR3: TGTGCCAGTAGTATCTTGTGGACAGGGAGCTGGAACACTGAAGCTTTCTTT. As protein: CASSILWTGSWNTEAFF.

This clone occurred a few times. This sequence joins TRBV28 and TRBJ1-1, with TRBD1 matching 11 bases. CDR3 size: 15 residues. Trimming cost V 5 bases and J 3 bases; bases outside gene matches: 5. Germline V gene data show CDR1 as MDHEN and CDR2 as SYDVKM. The CDR3 spells CASSAPGQGDTEAFF. CDR3 sequence (DNA): TGTGCCAGCAGTGCACCGGGACAGGGGGACACTGAAGCTTTCTTT.

A few counts support this clone. V usage is TRBV27 and J usage is TRBJ2-7, with TRBD1 matching 7 bases. CDR1 is MNHEY and CDR2 is SMNVEV in the germline V gene (reference sequence). V trimming: 5 bases; J trimming: 0 bases; junction bases outside the gene matches: 4. The CDR3 consists of 14 residues. CDR3 region: CASSPGQSSYEQYF. As DNA, the CDR3 is TGTGCCAGCAGTCCGGGACAGAGCTCCTACGAGCAGTACTTC.

The V call is TRBV9, the J call TRBJ1-1; D may be TRBD1 (5 bases). Germline lookup yields CDR1 SGDLS and CDR2 YYNGEE. The germline V and J ends were trimmed by 3 bases and 0 bases, with 12 bases remaining between them. The CDR3 is 15 residues long. In DNA, the CDR3 is TGTGCCAGCAGCGAATTGACAGCCGTGAACACTGAAGCTTTCTTT. This gives the protein CASSELTAVNTEAFF.

V and J are TRBV13 and TRBJ2-1, with 8 bases that match TRBD2. With V trimmed by 5 bases and J by 5 bases, 8 bases remained unmatched. This CDR3 is 15 amino acids long. Germline CDR1 and CDR2: PRHDT and FYEKMQ (reference sequence). The CDR3 loop is CASSRSQRGNNEQFF. The CDR3 region has the DNA TGTGCCAGCAGCCGCTCACAGCGGGGGAACAATGAGCAGTTCTTC.

The sample holds a few counts of this clone. This chain joins TRBV27 and TRBJ2-2, with a possible D match to TRBD2 (5 bases). Germline CDR1 reads MNHEY; CDR2 reads SMNVEV (reference sequence). This CDR3 comprises 13 residues. Trimming shortened V by 2 bases and J by 5 bases, and 6 bases separated the two germline ends. The CDR3 nucleotides read TGTGCCAGCAGTTTAGGGAGAACCGGGGAGCTGTTTTTT. Amino acids: CASSLGRTGELFF.